The present T cell receptor beta chain was sequenced within a study of T cells in Graves' hyperthyroidism and ophthalmopathy (dated by TCRdb to about 2019). General notes on the study: Peripheral blood was collected at initial diagnosis, before any treatment. A discovery cohort of roughly 96 patients, 43 with Graves' ophthalmopathy and 57 with stable Graves' hyperthyroidism, was used to find distinguishing TCR V-J signatures. Whether ophthalmopathy could be predicted prospectively was tested in an independent validation cohort made up of under 20 hyperthyroidism patients plus 17 patients who later progressed to ophthalmopathy. For training and testing, the 95 to 100 patients in the discovery cohort were randomly divided in a 7:3 ratio. In more than 5 Graves' hyperthyroidism patients, the study also compared T-cell repertoires from thyroid tissue with T-cell repertoires from blood. Following sampling, methimazole starting at 30 mg daily was given to hyperthyroidism patients, and high-dose intravenous methylprednisolone was given to ophthalmopathy patients. The paper reports TCR Vbeta CDR3 sequencing of approximately 140 peripheral blood samples: some 44 ophthalmopathy, over 70 hyperthyroidism and 17 progressor patients.

Ophthalmopathy patients had moderately to severely active disease, Clinical Activity Score of at least 3, NOSPECS grade of at least 4, and duration under 3 months. Patients with uncontrolled infections, other autoimmune diseases, pregnancy or lactation were excluded. Diagnoses were established on the basis of clinical symptoms, serum thyroxine and TRAb, thyroid ultrasound, and orbital computed tomography. Ficoll-Paque density gradient centrifugation was used to isolate PBMCs from about 9 ml of fresh peripheral blood. Trizol reagent was used to extract total RNA, and RNA quality was then checked on an Agilent 2100 Bioanalyzer. Inclusive of the bounding cysteine and phenylalanine, the CDR3 is 15 residues long. Left in the record is the CDR3 DNA by itself, 45 bases read in frame from the first base. According to the germline V gene (reference sequence), CDR1 reads PRHDT and CDR2 reads FYEKMQ. The TCR beta CDR3 regions were amplified from the RNA transcripts. The first round of RT-PCR for the TCR CDR3 was performed with the HTBI primer set and the Qiagen OneStep RT-PCR kit. The libraries were constructed in a second round of multiplex PCR and then size-selected and purified. Libraries were sequenced paired-end with 100 bp reads on an Illumina HiSeq2000. The study's processing was this. SOAPnuke was used to process the raw data, removing reads that contained adapters or uncalled bases, had a mean Phred below 15, or lacked an exact match to the constant primer or identifier. High-quality paired reads were merged using COPE v1.2.5, and each unique nucleotide sequence was defined as a clonotype. MiTCR v1.1 was used to align the clonotypes against IMGT TRBV, TRBD and TRBJ reference segments. Analysis was restricted to V-J combinations with a frequency above 0.0001, which covered roughly 99% of repertoires. A TCS score was defined as the ratio of F50 (clonal expansion) to E x V (chaos), with BLOSUM62-based TCRdist applied between CDR3 peptides within each V-J. Welch's t-statistics and random forest reduced 500 to 650 V-J features to 13, which were used in a naive Bayes classifier (R e1071). TCRdb trimmed the raw reads at Q25, called clones with MiXCR and kept productive beta chains. When rows share a CDR3 protein, they turn into one entry using the most common DNA and genes. Clone size and V and J calls follow TCRdb, not the original study. In this sample the table shows hundreds of thousands of distinct CDR3 sequences, 14% to 15% of which occur a single time. About 12% of the sample goes to the ten largest clones.

What the study reported, not specific to this receptor: Most expanded thyroid clonotypes (frequency above 0.001) were also detected in blood, suggesting blood repertoires may reflect thyroid immune responses. No statistical method was used to fix the sample size in advance, and group allocation was not hidden from the investigators. In cross-validation, a model built on a 13 V-J signature told ophthalmopathy apart from stable hyperthyroidism with less than 90% sensitivity and 81% to 82% specificity, and in testing the same model reached 80%/75%. In validation, the model predicted progression to ophthalmopathy with 65% to 71% sensitivity and roughly 75% specificity, a median of about 6 months before onset.

This clonotype was observed a few times. What antigen it recognizes has not been identified. Relative to the germline gene, one junction end is altered; a read error may explain this. This receptor was taken from a man aged 18 to 35 with Graves' ophthalmopathy. This sequence uses TRBV13 and TRBJ2-7; a stretch of 7 junction bases matches TRBD1. The source material was blood. The CDR3 corresponds to CARSLLGDSSYEQYF. The DNA sequence is TGTGCCCGCAGCTTATTAGGGGACAGCTCCTACGAGCAGTACTTC.